This entry is about one T cell receptor beta chain. This clone has just a few counts. This clone's antigen is unknown. No qualities accompany the bases; no much larger clone lies one base away. Library preparation employed the immunoSEQ multiplex PCR assay. For the multiplex PCR, a mixture combining 60 forward primers for TCR Vbeta segments and 13 reverse primers for TCR Jbeta segments was used. The CDR3 region of rearranged TCR beta genes was amplified from genomic DNA by a multiplex PCR assay. Amplified TCR beta libraries were sequenced as 87-base-pair reads on the Illumina HiSeq System. Per the original workflow: A later analysis tallied some 79 million unique TCR beta chains across the 666 repertoires, and some 10 million of those chains were shared by two or more donors. A nearest-neighbor algorithm error-corrected the raw reads and collapsed the reads into unique sequences, merging closely related sequences to remove PCR and sequencing errors. Alignment of CDR3 sequences to IMGT reference sequences was used to assign V, D and J gene segments. Each retained sequence needed at least a six-nucleotide match to both a V gene segment and a J gene segment. A rearrangement was called productive if the CDR3 had no stop codons and remained in frame with V and J, and every other rearrangement was called non-productive. CDR3 was defined according to IMGT convention as the region running from the second conserved V-encoded cysteine to the conserved J-encoded phenylalanine. In an earlier analysis of more than 550 of the donors, sequences lacking an unambiguous match to a single V gene segment were excluded. An earlier analysis of 450 to 650 of the donors called V segments functional above 56.7% productive rearrangements and segregating when the between-donor standard deviation exceeded 5%. A statistical classification framework was built to diagnose cytomegalovirus status from the catalog of TCR beta chain sequences. In a later analysis, TCR nucleotide sequences were compared against IMGT/GENE-DB human TR gene sequences so that V and J genes could be assigned. A later analysis assigned CDR3 sequences and most-parsimonious VDJ recombination scenarios with the TCRdist pipeline. In a later analysis, each TCR beta chain was defined by its CDR3 amino acid sequence together with its V-gene family, and reads without a unique V-gene family were excluded. To address suspected cross-contamination and a sequencing artifact, a later analysis removed under 600 highly shared, low-generation-probability nucleotide sequences. In a later analysis, a clonal expansion index was calculated for each public chain from normalized within-repertoire ranks of inferred template counts. In a later analysis, generation probabilities were computed with a VDJ recombination model fitted to out-of-frame rearrangements, and the resulting probabilities were checked against IGoR. In a later analysis, TCR-TCR, TCR-HLA and TCR-CMV co-occurrence was scored with hypergeometric tests, and a repertoire-size bias correction was applied to TCR pairs. In a later analysis, false discovery rates were estimated by permuting HLA or CMV assignments 20 times. In a later analysis, co-occurring TCRs were grouped using DBSCAN, with TCRdist sequence similarity added in when clustering inside HLA-allele-positive subsets. Co-occurrence clustering excluded repertoires with fewer than 30,000 or more than 120,000 public chains, plus five with anomalous nucleotide sharing. TCRdb retrieved this table from immuneACCESS and kept in-frame rearrangements only. Not all clones are present; in checked studies, unresolved V genes account for under half, and no reason is known for the remainder. V, J and clone size reflect that table, while D and trimming were determined from the DNA. The sample yields around 92,000 clones; roughly 74% were counted once. The leading ten clones occupy 2.5% to 3% of the sample.

The source of the sample is a study of cytomegalovirus exposure and HLA in healthy donors (dated by TCRdb to the late 2010s). In the study overall: According to an earlier analysis of several hundred of the donors, about 190 million T cells yielded some 110 million unique TCR beta sequences and roughly 280 Gb of sequence data. An early release that covered about 640 HLA-typed donors contained approximately 290 gigabases of sequencing data and tens of millions of unique TCR sequences. Of the roughly 400 genotyped donors, 81% fell in the genetic ancestry cluster associated with self-reported Caucasian donors. The study was designed to test whether signatures of past pathogen exposure could be identified by cataloging public T cell receptors. The T cell repertoires of several hundred subjects were profiled by immunosequencing and related to cytomegalovirus serostatus. In addition to the first cohort of 666 subjects, a separate validation cohort of around 110 different subjects was used. To predict cytomegalovirus infection status, the study brought together high-throughput TCR immunosequencing, statistical association of individual TCRs with disease status, and machine learning. A later analysis re-analyzed previously published TCR beta repertoires from approximately 700 donors and added high-resolution HLA genotyping to study TCR occurrence patterns. The later analysis used no new phenotypic data to find candidate immune exposures, relying instead on TCR beta sequences and their occurrence across donors. An earlier analysis of about 600 of the donors used high-throughput TCR beta sequencing to judge whether each TCR beta V gene segment behaved as functional or pseudogenic. Donor age, sex, ethnicity and CMV serostatus were compiled alongside the repertoire data. Genome-wide SNP genotypes for about 65% of the 666 donors were used in a later genetic analysis, which treated that subset as a discovery cohort. All discovery cohort repertoires had been generated on a single sequencing platform. HLA typing included class I and class II loci at four-digit resolution. Typing coverage differed by locus: A, B, C, DRB1 and DQB1 were typed in about 620-630 donors, DQA1 in 522, DPA1 in some 600, and DPB1 in approximately 450. Because of strong linkage in the cohort, roughly five DR-DQ haplotypes were treated as single units for association and clustering. Among some 410 genotyped donors of the cohort, an average of around 250,000 unique TCR beta nucleotide sequences was sequenced per donor, of which 15% to 20% were non-productive. General conclusions and limits of the study: HLA typing was unavailable for some donors at each locus, so association tests used only the typed subset. Compared with equally common non-associated chains, HLA-associated TCR beta chains in a later analysis were more clonally expanded and had lower generation probabilities. This cohort had only TCR beta chains sequenced, and the lack of alpha or paired-chain data limited which features could be detected. According to a later genetic analysis, donors in an Asian-associated ancestry cluster had fewer N-insertions in productive TCRs than the approximately 650-donor mean. In a later analysis, about 16,000 TCR beta sequences were associated with specific HLA alleles at a false discovery rate of 0.05. Sequencing depth was assumed to be roughly uniform across donors in the presence/absence analyses, though that assumption may not hold. The study listed 150 to 200 TCR beta chains as associated with cytomegalovirus. The 87-base-pair reads could not distinguish some IMGT-functional V segments, including TRBV6-2 and TRBV6-3, so those segments were excluded. When HLA alleles, especially DR and DQ, strongly co-occurred, attributing TCR associations to individual alleles was difficult. The earlier analysis of almost 600 of the donors excluded some 16 rarely observed V segments, including chromosome 9 orphons, because counts were too low. Most TCR sequences were observed very rarely across donors, whereas some public TCRs were present in many individuals. The sequencing pipeline was judged likely to have produced a cluster of highly shared sequence variants as a technical artifact. In a later genetic analysis, a missense DCLRE1C variant was associated with V-gene and J-gene trimming of TCR beta chains, and the association was replicated in an independent cohort. Correlated functional status among segregating V segments might be attributable to linkage disequilibrium, but an unknown experimental factor could not be ruled out. A later analysis found that TCR association rates varied across HLA loci, with DRB1 alleles showing the most associated TCRs and HLA-C alleles the fewest. The classifier was reported to diagnose cytomegalovirus status with high specificity and sensitivity in both the original and validation cohorts. A later analysis found that most CMV-associated TCR beta chains appeared HLA-restricted, with HLA associations seemingly driven largely by CMV exposure. It was suggested by the authors that the approach could potentially be generalized to other disease states and immunological phenotypes. Immune exposure information for the cohort was limited to CMV serostatus. A further reported finding was that TCR beta sequences accurately predicted the HLA-A and HLA-B alleles for most subjects in the first cohort. A later analysis reported that several top co-occurrence clusters appeared linked to parvovirus B19, influenza, CMV and Epstein-Barr virus. A few of the identified cytomegalovirus-associated TCR beta chains were confirmed in vitro to be specific for cytomegalovirus antigens. Broadly in line with IMGT annotations, most TCR beta V segments showed up in productive rearrangements about 90% or about 30% of the time in an earlier analysis of 587 of the donors.

Germline trimming amounts to 5 bases on V and 5 bases on J, with 9 as the count of junction bases outside the gene matches. The CDR3, cysteine through phenylalanine, is 15 amino acids long. The read is trimmed to its CDR3 DNA, 45 bases read in frame from base 1. The CDR1 and CDR2 encoded by the germline V gene (reference sequence) are SEHNR and FQNEAQ. The cohort comprised fewer than 700 healthy bone marrow donors. Cohort members were all nominally healthy when sampled, although unrecorded immune exposures were likely present. The donor tested CMV seropositive and was one of the 289 seropositive cohort members. A peripheral blood sample was collected from each donor, and TCR beta sequencing was performed on peripheral blood mononuclear cells. The Qiagen DNeasy Blood Extraction Kit was used to extract genomic DNA from the blood cell samples.

Recombination linked TRBV7-9 to TRBJ2-3; TRBD1 matches 8 bases in the middle. The sequence was obtained from a female donor in good health and CMV-seropositive. Material: PBMCs. The bases read TGTGCCAGCAGCCCAAATCGGGACAGGAAAGATACGCAGTATTTT. The resulting protein is CASSPNRDRKDTQYF.